One and the same sample provided the 18 T cell receptor beta chains below, sequenced in a study of T cells expressing NK-cell markers. TCRdb reworked the 5' RACE reads into one entry per CDR3 protein, no DNA. This table holds some 460,000 distinct CDR3 sequences. Sequencing used blood T cells: a sorted CD56 or NKG2C T cell subset, CD4+ or CD8+ T cells, or bulk PBMC T cells (not recorded which). All receptors derive from a woman aged 50 to 60 in good health.

V and J are TRBV9 and TRBJ2-5. CDR1 is SGDLS and CDR2 is YYNGEE in the germline V gene. This CDR3 spans 14 amino acids. This chain's CDR3 is CASSVSGQVETQYF.

The chain is built from TRBV29-1 and TRBJ2-2; TCRdb returns TRBD1, unconfirmable since there is no DNA. This CDR3 has 12 residues. The germline CDR1 and CDR2 sequences are SQVTM and ANQGSEA. The CDR3 reads CSVEPGTGELFF.

This CDR3 is CASRKAGGADEQFF. The rearrangement uses TRBV6-5 and TRBJ2-1; the D gene TCRdb calls, TRBD2, cannot be checked with no DNA. Per the germline V gene, CDR1 is MNHEY and CDR2 is SVGAGI. The CDR3 has 14 residues.

The chain is built from TRBV3-1 and TRBJ2-3; TCRdb outputs TRBD2, but without DNA this stays unchecked. Germline CDR1 reads LGHDT; CDR2 reads YNNKEL (reference sequence). The CDR3 length is 16 residues. This CDR3 is CASSPRISGSTDTQYF.

The chain is built from TRBV5-6 and TRBJ1-1; TCRdb proposes TRBD1, but this gene call is untestable without DNA. There are 13 residues in the CDR3. CDR1 and CDR2 (germline): SGHDT, YYEEEE. This chain's CDR3 is CASSLARSRGAFF.

The chain joins TRBV24-1 to TRBJ2-5. The CDR3 is made up of 15 amino acids. Per germline, CDR1 KGHDR and CDR2 SFDVKD. The chain's CDR3 is CATSDADRDLETQYF.

The rearrangement joins TRBV29-1 to TRBJ1-3. CDR1 SQVTM and CDR2 ANQGSEA come from the germline V gene. The CDR3 is 17 residues long. The chain's CDR3 is CSVEDLGSGLAGNTIYF.

The J gene is TRBJ1-4, the V gene TRBV20-1; TCRdb indicates TRBD1, and absent DNA this call remains unverified. CDR1 is DFQATT and CDR2 is SNEGSKA in the germline V gene (reference sequence). The CDR3 covers 15 residues. The CDR3 protein is CSAREPGQGIEKLFF.

The CDR3 reads CASSPRLATDTQYF. The chain carries TRBV9 and TRBJ2-3. The CDR3 extends over 14 amino acids. CDR1 is SGDLS and CDR2 is YYNGEE in the germline V gene.

The J gene is TRBJ2-1, the V gene TRBV11-2; the TCRdb D gene call, TRBD2, has no DNA to confirm it. The CDR3 consists of 15 residues. From germline, CDR1 is SGHAT and CDR2 FQNNGV. CDR3 sequence: CASSSISGRVPEQFF.

This chain connects TRBV27 to TRBJ1-1; TCRdb calls TRBD1, which cannot be checked without DNA. Germline V CDR1 and CDR2: MNHEY, SMNVEV (reference sequence). The CDR3 spans 13 residues. The CDR3 sequence is CASRSGANLGAFF.

V usage is TRBV12-3 or TRBV12-4 and J usage is TRBJ2-2; TCRdb designates TRBD1, a call that cannot be tested without DNA. The CDR3 totals 16 residues. The CDR3 is CASSLAGQANTGELFF.

The chain combines TRBV20-1 with TRBJ2-1; TCRdb names TRBD2, which stays unverified in the absence of DNA. CDR1 is DFQATT and CDR2 is SNEGSKA in the germline V gene (reference sequence). The length of the CDR3 is 16 residues. The CDR3 loop reads CSASGTSGRAYNEQFF.

The chain uses TRBV19 and TRBJ2-3; TCRdb names TRBD2, which stays unverified in the absence of DNA. CDR1 and CDR2 (germline): LNHDA, SQIVND (reference sequence). There are 19 residues in the CDR3. CDR3 in amino acids: CASSTSGTSGSPGADTQYF.

The rearrangement joins TRBV7-6 to TRBJ2-5; the D call from TCRdb, TRBD2, cannot be confirmed without DNA. CDR3 length: 17 residues. Germline lookup yields CDR1 SGHVS and CDR2 FNYEAQ. The CDR3 region is CASSSPWREGLGETQYF.

The chain combines TRBV24-1 with TRBJ2-1; TCRdb's D call, TRBD2, is unchecked because there is no DNA. The V gene's germline CDR1 is KGHDR and CDR2 SFDVKD. The CDR3 contains 14 residues. CDR3 protein: CATSDLDYPDEQFF.

The chain couples TRBV7-2 to TRBJ1-2; there is no DNA to check the TCRdb D call of TRBD1. The CDR3 totals 12 residues. CDR1 is SGHTA, CDR2 FQGNSA, per germline. The CDR3 here is CASSWDLGDATF.

The V gene is TRBV7-9, the J gene TRBJ2-1; TCRdb indicates TRBD2, and absent DNA this call remains unverified. The germline gives CDR1 SEHNR, CDR2 FQNEAQ (reference sequence). This CDR3 region has 15 residues. CDR3 sequence reads: CASSFLAGVYNEQFF.